Below are 31 T cell receptor beta chains sequenced from a single sample in a study of siplizumab effects on memory and regulatory T cells. Using immunoSEQ multiplex PCR, the repertoire was profiled, and TCRdb retains in-frame clones only, with some absent. The sample includes 99,000 or so clones, about 93% seen only once; the top ten take more than 0.3%. Sequencing was carried out using CD4+ T cells sorted from blood. These receptor sequences come from a human donor in good health.

Here the CDR3 DNA reads TGTGCCAGCAGTGCGACTAGCCGGGGTGCGCGTGAGCAGTTCTTC. This encodes CASSATSRGAREQFF. The gene calls are TRBV6-6 and TRBJ2-1, with 7 bases that match TRBD2. Germline values: CDR1 MNHNY, CDR2 SVGAGI (reference sequence). V was clipped by 5 bases and J by 9 bases; unmatched bases: 13. CDR3 length equals 15 residues.

This chain joins TRBV27 and TRBJ2-2; 11 nucleotides align to TRBD2. The V gene end was trimmed by 7 bases and the J gene end by 2 bases; junction bases not matched to a gene: 6. Germline values: CDR1 MNHEY, CDR2 SMNVEV (reference sequence). The CDR3 has 16 residues. CDR3 sequence (DNA): TGTGCCAGCACCAGGACTAGCGGGTCCAACACCGGGGAGCTGTTTTTT. This sequence encodes CASTRTSGSNTGELFF.

The CDR3 protein is CASSLGSLQETQYF. In DNA, the CDR3 is TGCGCCAGCAGCTTGGGCAGCCTCCAAGAGACCCAGTACTTC. The rearrangement joins TRBV5-1 to TRBJ2-5; no firm D call. Germline lookup yields CDR1 SGHRS and CDR2 YFSETQ. CDR3 length equals 14 residues. Between the trimmed V and J ends, which lost 0 bases and 1 base, there was a span of 7 bases.

The chain has TRBV7-2 and TRBJ2-3; no definite D call. This CDR3 has 15 residues. V dropped 1 base and J dropped 2 bases, with 10 bases sitting between them. The germline CDR1 and CDR2 sequences are SGHTA and FQGNSA. The CDR3 DNA sequence: TGTGCCAGCAGCTTAGGACACCAAATCACAGATACGCAGTATTTT. This gives the protein CASSLGHQITDTQYF.

This rearrangement joins TRBV6-5 to TRBJ2-5; either TRBD1 or TRBD2 may fit D (6 bases each). V dropped 10 bases and J dropped 4 bases, with 22 bases sitting between them. Germline-derived CDR1 and CDR2 are MNHEY and SVGAGI. This CDR3 has 15 amino acids. This chain's CDR3 is CATQLLAGARETQYF. The CDR3 DNA sequence: TGTGCCACCCAGTTACTAGCAGGGGCCCGAGAGACCCAGTACTTC.

The count of this clone is one. This sequence joins TRBV6-1 and TRBJ2-7; D gene ambiguous. The CDR3 totals 13 residues. V lost 7 bases to trimming and J lost 11 bases, with 21 bases between them. Germline V gene lookup returns CDR1 MNHNS and CDR2 SASEGT. CDR3: CASTEKTILMKYF. CDR3 nucleotide sequence: TGTGCCAGCACCGAAAAAACTATTCTCATGAAGTACTTC.

This clone was seen just once. The chain is built from TRBV11-3 and TRBJ2-5; 11 nucleotides line up with TRBD1. V gave up 0 bases and J gave up 4 bases; unmatched junction bases: 4. The length of the CDR3 is 16 residues. The germline CDR1 and CDR2 sequences are SGHNT and YENEEA. CDR3 loop: CASSLERGTGGETQYF. The CDR3 bases are TGTGCCAGCAGCTTAGAGAGGGGGACAGGGGGAGAGACCCAGTACTTC.

The chain's CDR3 is CASSIRGAGTYEQYF. The CDR3 DNA reads as TGTGCCAGTAGTATCAGGGGAGCTGGCACCTACGAGCAGTACTTC. The J gene is TRBJ2-7, the V gene TRBV19; TRBD1 might be the D (6 bases). V gave up 3 bases and J gave up 2 bases, with 14 bases separating them. Germline V gives CDR1 LNHDA, CDR2 SQIVND (reference sequence). There are 15 residues in the CDR3.

The rearrangement links TRBV18 to TRBJ2-1; the match to TRBD2 covers 14 bases. The CDR3 is 17 amino acids. In germline, CDR1 is KGHSH, CDR2 LQKENI. J was trimmed by 3 bases and V by 6 bases; bases with no gene match: 7. In nucleotides, the CDR3 is TGTGCCAGCTCCCGGGGACTAGCGGGGGTTAGCTACAATGAGCAGTTCTTC. It is translated as CASSRGLAGVSYNEQFF.

The chain uses TRBV6-6 and TRBJ2-4; 7 bases align to TRBD1. The CDR3 is 13 residues long. Germline V gene sequence: CDR1 MNHNY, CDR2 SVGAGI (reference sequence). V was clipped by 6 bases and J by 5 bases; unmatched bases: 4. As DNA, the CDR3 is TGTGCCAGCAGCAGACAGGGAGAAAACATTCAGTACTTC. This sequence encodes CASSRQGENIQYF.

J is TRBJ2-7 and V is TRBV11-2; D is possibly TRBD1 or TRBD2 (5 bases each). The germline gives CDR1 SGHAT, CDR2 FQNNGV. V was clipped by 2 bases and J by 3 bases, with 14 bases between them. The CDR3 is made up of 15 amino acids. The CDR3 is CASSLTGTPNYEQYF. The DNA of the CDR3 is TGTGCCAGCAGCTTAACCGGGACGCCAAACTACGAGCAGTACTTC.

The rearrangement links TRBV15 to TRBJ1-5; no firm D call. Per germline, CDR1 LNHNV and CDR2 YYDKDF (reference sequence). The CDR3 sequence is 16 residues long. V lost 0 bases and J lost 4, with 13 bases in between. The CDR3 bases are TGTGCCACCAGCAGAGAAATTACATCCCAAAATCAGCCCCAGCATTTT. Translated: CATSREITSQNQPQHF.

CDR3 bases: TGCGCCAGCAGCCTCGCCAATGAGCAGTTCTTC. Amino acid sequence: CASSLANEQFF. The V gene is TRBV4-1, the J gene TRBJ2-1; D uncertain. Germline CDR1 and CDR2: MGHRA and YSYEKL. The CDR3 sequence is 11 residues long. V was clipped by 4 bases and J by 6 bases, with 4 bases between them.

This chain uses TRBV5-8 with TRBJ2-3; TRBD1 matches at 7 bases. Losses at the gene ends were 4 bases for V and 1 base for J; bases not matched to a gene: 3. The CDR3 covers 14 residues. Germline V gene lookup returns CDR1 SGHTS and CDR2 YDEGEE. The DNA of the CDR3 is TGTGCCAGCAGCCTCGGGACAGGCACAGATACGCAGTATTTT. Translating it yields CASSLGTGTDTQYF.

The table lists this clone with a count of one. V usage is TRBV5-1 and J usage is TRBJ1-5; 8 nucleotides agree with TRBD1. V shed 0 bases and J 8 bases; nucleotides not matched to a gene: 7. Germline V gives CDR1 SGHRS, CDR2 YFSETQ. The CDR3 is made up of 15 amino acids. CDR3 DNA: TGCGCCAGCAGCTTGGATACAGGGGGTAGGAAGCCCCAGCATTTT. Its protein is CASSLDTGGRKPQHF.

CDR3 in DNA: TGTGCCAGCAGTTGGCGACTGTCCAACTATGGCTACACCTTC. Its translation: CASSWRLSNYGYTF. The chain joins TRBV14 to TRBJ1-2; D not resolved. This CDR3 has 14 residues. V shed 6 bases and J shed 2 bases, with 13 bases lying between them. The germline gives CDR1 SGHDN, CDR2 FVKESK.

V is TRBV6-1 and J is TRBJ1-6; weak D call: TRBD1 (6 bases). V shed 4 bases and J shed 8 bases, with 15 bases lying between them. Germline loops: CDR1 MNHNS, CDR2 SASEGT. The CDR3 spans 15 residues. In nucleotides, the CDR3 is TGTGCCAGCAGTGTAAGGACCGAGGGGGATTCACCCCTCCACTTT. Amino acids: CASSVRTEGDSPLHF.

Written as DNA, the CDR3 is TGTGCCAGCAGTGTCGGGAGAAGGAGGGATACGCAGTATTTT. Its protein is CASSVGRRRDTQYF. The chain links TRBV2 to TRBJ2-3, with D possibly TRBD2 on 6 matching bases. The CDR3 is 14 amino acids. V lost 4 bases, J lost 6 bases, and 14 bases lay in between. Germline CDR1 SNHLY, CDR2 FYNNEI.

This sequence joins TRBV19 and TRBJ1-1, with unresolved D. V lost 3 bases and J lost 2, with 13 bases in between. The germline gives CDR1 LNHDA, CDR2 SQIVND (reference sequence). The CDR3 has 15 residues. The CDR3 here is CASSIKTTRNTEAFF. CDR3 sequence (DNA): TGTGCCAGTAGTATTAAAACAACGAGAAACACTGAAGCTTTCTTT.

The chain couples TRBV18 to TRBJ2-1; D gene ambiguous. CDR1 is KGHSH and CDR2 is LQKENI in the germline V gene. This CDR3 is built from 11 residues. V dropped 2 bases and J dropped 8 bases, with 4 bases sitting between them. This CDR3 is CASSPEDEQFF. CDR3 sequence (DNA): TGTGCCAGCTCACCAGAGGATGAGCAGTTCTTC.

In this sample, this clone turned up once. The chain combines TRBV20-1 with TRBJ2-5; D remains unclear. The CDR3 totals 11 residues. CDR1 and CDR2 (germline): DFQATT, SNEGSKA (reference sequence). Trimming shortened V by 3 bases and J by 5 bases, and 7 bases separated the two germline ends. The CDR3 here is CSASTRETQYF. The CDR3 region has the DNA TGCAGTGCTAGCACCCGGGAGACCCAGTACTTC.

The chain is built from TRBV6-1 and TRBJ2-7; TRBD2 agrees at 7 bases. CDR1 and CDR2 (germline): MNHNS, SASEGT. The CDR3 consists of 15 residues. The V gene end was trimmed by 2 bases and the J gene end by 2 bases; junction bases not matched to a gene: 6. This CDR3 is CASSETGGLTYEQYF. The DNA of the CDR3 is TGTGCCAGCAGTGAAACGGGAGGCTTGACCTACGAGCAGTACTTC.

The chain recombines TRBV9 with TRBJ2-7, with 7 bases that match TRBD2. V gave up 4 bases and J gave up 1 base; unmatched junction bases: 8. CDR1 is SGDLS and CDR2 is YYNGEE in the germline V gene. The CDR3 consists of 15 residues. The CDR3 sequence: CASSPTAGWSYEQYF. The CDR3 region has the DNA TGTGCCAGCAGCCCGACAGCGGGGTGGTCCTACGAGCAGTACTTC. The full variable domain, its missing parts supplied by reference TRBV9 and TRBJ2-7, is DSGVTQTPKHLITATGQRVTLRCSPRSGDLSVYWYQQSLDQGLQFLIQYYNGEERAKGNILERFSAQQFPDLHSELNLSSLELGDSALYFCASSPTAGWSYEQYFGPGTRLTVT.

The rearrangement links TRBV5-1 to TRBJ2-7; 8 positions match TRBD1. CDR1 SGHRS and CDR2 YFSETQ come from the germline V gene. The J segment lost 1 base and the V segment lost 4 bases, leaving 7 bases of the junction unmatched. This CDR3 region has 15 residues. CDR3 sequence reads: CASSAETGVSYEQYF. The CDR3 nucleotides are TGCGCCAGCAGCGCGGAGACAGGGGTTTCCTACGAGCAGTACTTC.

The chain couples TRBV25-1 to TRBJ1-1; D remains unclear. Germline V lookup: CDR1 MGHDK, CDR2 SYGVNS. V was clipped by 6 bases and J by 6 bases, with 20 bases between them. The CDR3 covers 15 residues. CDR3 sequence (DNA): TGTGCCAGCAGAAGTACGACGGGGATTTTGGCTGAAGCTTTCTTT. Amino acids: CASRSTTGILAEAFF.

V is TRBV7-9 and J is TRBJ1-1; D gene ambiguous. Germline values: CDR1 SEHNR, CDR2 FQNEAQ (reference sequence). The CDR3 loop spans 13 amino acids. V lost 2 bases, J lost 0 bases, and 4 bases lay in between. CDR3 DNA sequence: TGTGCCAGCAGCTTAAGACTGAACACTGAAGCTTTCTTT. It encodes CASSLRLNTEAFF. Looking up the rest from reference TRBV7-9 and TRBJ1-1 gives the full variable domain: DTGVSQNPRHKITKRGQNVTFRCDPISEHNRLYWYRQTLGQGPEFLTYFQNEAQLEKSRLLSDRFSAERPKGSFSTLEIQRTEQGDSAMYLCASSLRLNTEAFFGQGTRLTVV.

The chain joins TRBV27 to TRBJ2-1; 9 bases line up with TRBD1. CDR1 and CDR2 from the germline V gene are MNHEY and SMNVEV (reference sequence). The CDR3 totals 15 residues. Trimming took 6 bases from V and 10 from J; bases not matched to a gene: 13. CDR3 sequence: CASSPDRGLFSEQFF. Written as DNA, the CDR3 is TGTGCCAGCAGCCCGGACAGGGGTCTATTTAGCGAGCAGTTCTTC.

CDR3: CASTPGLAGGVDGELFF. Written as DNA, the CDR3 is TGTGCCAGCACCCCCGGGCTAGCGGGAGGCGTCGACGGGGAGCTGTTTTTT. The rearrangement joins TRBV9 to TRBJ2-2; 11 bases are shared with TRBD2. CDR3 length: 17 amino acids. J lost 7 bases, V lost 6 bases, and 14 bases had no gene match. Germline V lookup: CDR1 SGDLS, CDR2 YYNGEE.

The CDR3 region has the DNA TGTGCCTGGATTGGCAATGGAAATGGCTACACCTTC. It codes for CAWIGNGNGYTF. V and J are TRBV30 and TRBJ1-2; D is uncertain. The CDR3 is made up of 12 amino acids. Trimming removed 4 bases at V and 6 bases at J, with 12 bases between. CDR1 and CDR2 (germline): GTSNPN, SVGIG (reference sequence).

The chain joins TRBV30 to TRBJ1-1; 7 bases align to TRBD1. Per the germline V gene, CDR1 is GTSNPN and CDR2 is SVGIG (reference sequence). This CDR3 has 11 residues. CDR3 sequence: CATDRAEVAFF. CDR3 bases: TGTGCTACAGACAGGGCAGAGGTAGCTTTCTTT.

This chain connects TRBV5-1 to TRBJ2-7; possible D gene TRBD2, 6 bases. V lost 0 bases and J 2 bases, leaving 9 bases between the germline ends. The CDR3 is 14 residues long. Germline V gene lookup returns CDR1 SGHRS and CDR2 YFSETQ. The CDR3 bases are TGCGCCAGCAGCTTGGGTCCGGGGGCCTACGAGCAGTACTTC. Translation gives CASSLGPGAYEQYF.